This T cell receptor (beta chain) was identified in a study of glioma-infiltrating T cells. Study-wide points: Very few CDR3 sequences were shared between tissue and blood.

On this clonotype: Its specificity is not known.

Amplification of TCR alpha and beta CDR3 regions from RNA used iRepertoire nested multiplex PCR. TCRdb re-called the multiplex PCR reads through MiXCR, storing one row per CDR3 protein. The sample has 150,000 to 200,000 distinct CDR3 sequences; roughly 45% are singletons. With V trimmed by 6 bases and J by 3 bases, 15 bases remained unmatched. This CDR3 has 19 residues. Per germline, CDR1 LGHNT and CDR2 FRNRAP. This chain connects TRBV12-5 to TRBJ2-2; 11 positions match TRBD2. The TCR comes from a human donor with low-grade glioma or glioblastoma, undergoing nonglioma brain surgery, or in good health (not recorded which). The sample taken for sequencing was glioma tissue, nonneoplastic brain tissue, or PBMCs (not recorded which). For the CDR3, the DNA is TGTGCTAGTGGCTCCGGGACTAGCGGTCTAAGGGCAGACACCGGGGAGCTGTTTTTT. Protein: CASGSGTSGLRADTGELFF.